These T cell receptor beta chains were read from a single sample in a study of CD8+CD57+ T cells in acquired aplastic anemia. TCRdb redid the calling of the reads with MiXCR, one entry per CDR3 protein. The data contain about 120,000 distinct CDR3 sequences, under 65% of them seen just once; the ten biggest clones take up around 29%. The source material was sorted CD4+, CD8+, or CD8+CD57+ T cells (not recorded which) from PBMCs. The source of these receptors is a human donor with aplastic anemia. Each CDR3 is given with its conserved first and last residue. D genes are given only for firm matches. Rows may omit the clone size; those that give it use once, few, many or a size class.

d_call | cdr3_length | j_call | clone_size | v_call | cdr3_nt | cdr3_aa
. | 14 | TRBJ1-1 | once | TRBV5-1 | TGCGCCAGCAGTGAGGCGGGCAGGGACTACGAAGCTTTCTTT | CASSEAGRDYEAFF
TRBD1 | 13 | TRBJ1-5 | . | TRBV19 | TGTGCCAGTAGCGACAGGGAAATTCAGCCCCAGCATTTT | CASSDREIQPQHF
. | 12 | TRBJ2-7 | . | TRBV6-1 | TGTGCTAGCAGCCACGTAACCTACGAGCAGTACTTC | CASSHVTYEQYF
. | 13 | TRBJ1-1 | . | TRBV19 | TGTGCCAGTCCTACCCCGGGGAGCACTGAAGCTTTCTTT | CASPTPGSTEAFF
. | 15 | TRBJ2-6 | few | TRBV5-5 | TGTGCCAGCAGCTTGGCCTACTCTGGGGCCAACGTCCTGACTTTC | CASSLAYSGANVLTF
TRBD1 | 15 | TRBJ2-7 | few | TRBV24-1 | TGTGCCACCAGTGATCCCGGGACAGGGGGCTACGAGCAGTACTTC | CATSDPGTGGYEQYF
. | 13 | TRBJ1-3 | . | TRBV10-2 | TGCGCCAGCAGTCGATATACAGAGGGGGCCATATATTTT | CASSRYTEGAIYF
. | 15 | TRBJ1-1 | . | TRBV29-1 | TGCAGCGTTGGTCATCCGGACATATGGAACACTGAAGCTTTCTTT | CSVGHPDIWNTEAFF
. | 17 | TRBJ1-3 | . | TRBV11-2 | TGTGCCAGCAGCCAGGGAGGGGAAGGGCGCTCTGGAAACACCATATATTTT | CASSQGGEGRSGNTIYF
TRBD1 | 16 | TRBJ1-2 | . | TRBV27 | TGTGCCAGCAGGACTACAGGGGGCGGGTCGCATCTTGGCTACACCTTC | CASRTTGGGSHLGYTF
TRBD1 | 13 | TRBJ1-1 | many | TRBV5-6 | TGTGCCAGCAGCTGGACAGGGGCCACTGAAGCTTTCTTT | CASSWTGATEAFF
. | 13 | TRBJ2-1 | . | TRBV12-3/TRBV12-4 | TGTGCCAGCAGACCCAGCTCCTACAATGAGCAGTTCTTC | CASRPSSYNEQFF
. | 13 | TRBJ2-7 | . | TRBV29-1 | TGCAGCGTTGAAGATCGGACAGCCTACGAGCAGTACTTC | CSVEDRTAYEQYF
. | 12 | TRBJ2-2 | few | TRBV29-1 | TGCAGCGTTGATGGGGGGTCCGGGGAGCTGTTTTTT | CSVDGGSGELFF
TRBD2 | 13 | TRBJ2-3 | . | TRBV7-2 | TGTGCCAGCAGTTATAGCGGGGGGGATACGCAGTATTTT | CASSYSGGDTQYF
. | 13 | TRBJ1-6 | . | TRBV27 | TGTGCCAGCAGTTCCAGACCAAATTCACCCCTCCACTTT | CASSSRPNSPLHF
. | 12 | TRBJ1-1 | . | TRBV15 | TGTGCCACCAGCATCAGGAACACTGAAGCTTCCTTT | CATSIRNTEASF
. | 13 | TRBJ2-1 | . | TRBV10-3 | TGTGCCATCAGGACCGATCCCTACAATGAGCGGTTCTTC | CAIRTDPYNERFF
TRBD1 | 13 | TRBJ1-1 | . | TRBV14 | TGTGCCAGCAGCCCTGGACAGGGAAGGGGAGCTTTCTTT | CASSPGQGRGAFF
. | 15 | TRBJ2-1 | . | TRBV27 | TGTGCCAGCAGATCTACCATGGTTCCCTACAATGAACAGTTCTTC | CASRSTMVPYNEQFF
TRBD2 | 14 | TRBJ2-3 | few | TRBV29-1 | TGCAGCGTTGAAGGCGCGGGAGGGCCAGATACGCAGTATTTT | CSVEGAGGPDTQYF
. | 13 | TRBJ1-1 | many | TRBV9 | TGTGCCAGCAGCCCTCCAGGGGAGACTGAAGCTTTCTTT | CASSPPGETEAFF
TRBD1 | 15 | TRBJ1-2 | . | TRBV2 | TGTGCCAGCAGTGCGGGACAGGGGTCTCCCTATGGCTACACCTTC | CASSAGQGSPYGYTF
. | 14 | TRBJ2-1 | . | TRBV11-1 | TGTGCCAGCAGCCCGAGGACTGCCCTTGGTGAGCGGTTCTTC | CASSPRTALGERFF
TRBD2 | 13 | TRBJ2-5 | . | TRBV2 | TGTGCCAGCGAGGCTAGCGGGCGAGGAACCCAGTACTTC | CASEASGRGTQYF
TRBD2 | 15 | TRBJ2-3 | many | TRBV6-4 | TGTGCCAGCAGTGACTCATCGGGAGGCGCAGATACGCAGTATTTT | CASSDSSGGADTQYF
. | 12 | TRBJ1-6 | . | TRBV12-3/TRBV12-4 | TGTGCCAGCAGCACAGCCGATTCACCCCTCCACTTT | CASSTADSPLHF
. | 14 | TRBJ1-2 | . | TRBV9 | TGTGCCAGCAGCGCGGGAGGATCTGGCTATGGCTACACCTTC | CASSAGGSGYGYTF
. | 15 | TRBJ1-6 | . | TRBV20-1 | TGCAGTGCTAGTCCCAGGGTAGTGTTTGATTCACCCCTCCACTTT | CSASPRVVFDSPLHF
. | 14 | TRBJ2-3 | . | TRBV27 | TGTGCCAGCAGTTTAGAAGGCCGTCCAGATACGCGGTATTTT | CASSLEGRPDTRYF
. | 15 | TRBJ1-3 | . | TRBV9 | TGTGCCAGCGGACCGGGACAAGAAGCCGGAAACACCATATATTTT | CASGPGQEAGNTIYF
. | 13 | TRBJ1-6 | . | TRBV5-1 | TGCGCCAGCAGCTTCGCCCCGAATTCACCCCTCCACTTT | CASSFAPNSPLHF
. | 13 | TRBJ1-2 | once | TRBV7-8 | TGTGCCAGCAGCTTAGGGGGGACCTATGGCTACACCTTC | CASSLGGTYGYTF
. | 14 | TRBJ2-7 | . | TRBV12-3/TRBV12-4 | TGTGCCAGCAGTTTAGTGGGCAGGGCGGGCGAGCAGTACTTC | CASSLVGRAGEQYF
. | 14 | TRBJ1-5 | . | TRBV19 | TGTGCCAGTAGTCCGGGCAGGGTGGGACAGCCCCAGCATTTT | CASSPGRVGQPQHF
. | 13 | TRBJ1-5 | . | TRBV29-1 | TGCAGCGTTGATCAGGGGATAGATCAGCCCCAGCATTTT | CSVDQGIDQPQHF
. | 14 | TRBJ2-3 | once | TRBV24-1 | TGTGCCACCAGTGGAGGGCATTCCACAGATACGCAGTATTTT | CATSGGHSTDTQYF
. | 14 | TRBJ1-2 | . | TRBV25-1 | TGTGCCAGCAGTGAGCACCGGGAGGGGTACGGCTACACCTTC | CASSEHREGYGYTF
. | 18 | TRBJ2-3 | . | TRBV19 | TGTGCCAGTAGTACACTACCTCCATACCCGGGATTCACAGATACGCAGTATTTT | CASSTLPPYPGFTDTQYF
TRBD1 | 15 | TRBJ1-1 | . | TRBV6-1 | TGTGCCAGCAGTGAAGCTTACAGGGGGGTTCCTGAAGCTTTCTTT | CASSEAYRGVPEAFF
TRBD1 | 13 | TRBJ2-5 | once | TRBV7-2 | TGTGCCAGCAGGTTGACAGGGGTGGAGACCCAGTACTTC | CASRLTGVETQYF
. | 15 | TRBJ2-2 | few | TRBV28 | TGTGCCAGCAGTTCATCCAGGAAGAACACCGGGGAGCTGTTTTTT | CASSSSRKNTGELFF
. | 15 | TRBJ2-3 | . | TRBV9 | TGTGCCAGCAGCATGGTGGGGGGGCACACAGATACGCAGTATTTT | CASSMVGGHTDTQYF
. | 14 | TRBJ1-5 | . | TRBV19 | TGTGGCAGCGGGACGGGGGATAGCAATCAGCCCCAGCATTTT | CGSGTGDSNQPQHF
TRBD1 | 16 | TRBJ2-7 | . | TRBV11-1 | TGTGCCAGCAGCCACTTGGACAGGGGCTACTCCTACGAGCAGTACTTC | CASSHLDRGYSYEQYF
TRBD1 | 14 | TRBJ1-2 | many | TRBV10-3 | TGTGCCATCAGTGCGGAGGGGGCAGGTTCGGGCTACACCTTC | CAISAEGAGSGYTF
TRBD1 | 14 | TRBJ1-5 | . | TRBV2 | TGTGCCAGTTCTTCCTCAGGGGGCCATCAGCCCCAGCATTTT | CASSSSGGHQPQHF
. | 13 | TRBJ1-1 | . | TRBV10-3 | TGTGCCATCAAAGAGGGGGATGGCACTGAAGCTTTCTTT | CAIKEGDGTEAFF
TRBD1 | 14 | TRBJ2-7 | . | TRBV20-1 | TGCAGTGCTAGAAGTACAGGGGTTCCCTACGAGCAGTACTTC | CSARSTGVPYEQYF
TRBD1 | 17 | TRBJ2-2 | . | TRBV15 | TGTGCCACCAGCAGCTTGGCAGACAGGGCCGGCGCCGGGGAGCTGTTTTTT | CATSSLADRAGAGELFF
. | 14 | TRBJ1-2 | . | TRBV11-2 | TGTGCCAGCAGCCTCCGGGACCTTTCCAGTGGCTACACCTTC | CASSLRDLSSGYTF
. | 16 | TRBJ1-6 | . | TRBV20-1 | TGCAGTGCTAGAGATGAACTTAATCCCTATAATTCACCCCTCCACTTT | CSARDELNPYNSPLHF
. | 14 | TRBJ2-5 | . | TRBV7-9 | TGTGCCAGCAGCGGGTGGGCTGCGAGAGAGACCCAGTACTTC | CASSGWAARETQYF
. | 13 | TRBJ2-7 | few | TRBV24-1 | TGTGCCACCAGTAACACCCAGGGCGGCGAGCAGTACTTC | CATSNTQGGEQYF
. | 11 | TRBJ2-7 | . | TRBV2 | TGTGCCGGCAGACGGATCTACGAGCAGTACTTC | CAGRRIYEQYF